The present entry profiles one T cell receptor (beta chain) with its context. Germline V CDR1 and CDR2: LNHNV, YYDKDF (reference sequence). The CDR3 runs to 15 residues. J was trimmed by 2 bases and V by 9 bases; bases with no gene match: 11. The data are from a study of OX40 agonist ivuxolimab in advanced cancers. Autoimmune disease history or systemic immunosuppression led to patients being barred. Assay used: immunoSEQ multiplex PCR; TCRdb lists only in-frame clones, some missing. Found here are 80,000 to 85,000 clones, about 88% of them singletons; the top ten hold 5.5% to 7%. This clonotype was obtained from an adult with an advanced solid tumor such as melanoma, head and neck, liver or kidney cancer. The rearrangement joins TRBV15 to TRBJ2-3; 7 nucleotides align to TRBD2. The input for sequencing was CD4+ or CD8+ T cells sorted from blood, taken in a trial of the OX40 agonist ivuxolimab. CDR3 sequence (DNA): TGTGCCACAACGGACCGACTAGCACCCACAGATACGCAGTATTTT. Translating it yields CATTDRLAPTDTQYF.